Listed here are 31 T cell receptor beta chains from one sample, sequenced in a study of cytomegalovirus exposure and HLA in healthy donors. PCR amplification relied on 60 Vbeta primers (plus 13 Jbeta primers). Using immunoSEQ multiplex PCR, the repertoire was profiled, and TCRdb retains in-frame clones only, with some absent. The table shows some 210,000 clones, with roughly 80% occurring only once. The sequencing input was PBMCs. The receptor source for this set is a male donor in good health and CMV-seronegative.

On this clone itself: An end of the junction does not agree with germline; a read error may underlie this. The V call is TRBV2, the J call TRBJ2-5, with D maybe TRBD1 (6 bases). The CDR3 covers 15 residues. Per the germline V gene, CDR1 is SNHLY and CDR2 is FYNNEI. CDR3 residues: CANSVVGQWEETQYF. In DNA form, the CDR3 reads TGTGCCAACAGTGTGGTTGGACAGTGGGAAGAGACCCAGTACTTC.

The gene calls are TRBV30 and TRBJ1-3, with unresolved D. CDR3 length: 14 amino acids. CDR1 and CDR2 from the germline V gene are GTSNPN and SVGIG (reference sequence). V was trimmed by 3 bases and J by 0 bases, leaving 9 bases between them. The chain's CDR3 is CAWRPGSSGNTIYF. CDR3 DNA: TGTGCCTGGAGGCCAGGTAGCTCTGGAAACACCATATATTTT.

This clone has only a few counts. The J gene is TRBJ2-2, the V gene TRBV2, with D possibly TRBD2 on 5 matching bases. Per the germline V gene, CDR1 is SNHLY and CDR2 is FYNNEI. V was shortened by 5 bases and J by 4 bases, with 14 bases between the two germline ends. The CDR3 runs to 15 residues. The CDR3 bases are TGTGCCAGCAGTCTAGTACTAGGTAGCACCGGGGAGCTGTTTTTT. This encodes CASSLVLGSTGELFF.

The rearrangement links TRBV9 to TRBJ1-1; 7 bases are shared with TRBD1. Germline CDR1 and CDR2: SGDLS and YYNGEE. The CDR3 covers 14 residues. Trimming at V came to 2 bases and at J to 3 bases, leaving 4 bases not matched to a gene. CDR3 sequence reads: CASSVEGAYTEAFF. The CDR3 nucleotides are TGTGCCAGCAGCGTTGAGGGGGCGTACACTGAAGCTTTCTTT.

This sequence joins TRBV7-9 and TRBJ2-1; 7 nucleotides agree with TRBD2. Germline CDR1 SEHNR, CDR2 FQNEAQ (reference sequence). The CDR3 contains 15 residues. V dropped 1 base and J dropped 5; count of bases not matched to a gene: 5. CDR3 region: CASSLGPSGDNEQFF. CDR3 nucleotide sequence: TGTGCCAGCAGCTTAGGGCCTAGCGGAGACAATGAGCAGTTCTTC. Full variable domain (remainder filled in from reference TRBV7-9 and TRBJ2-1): DTGVSQNPRHKITKRGQNVTFRCDPISEHNRLYWYRQTLGQGPEFLTYFQNEAQLEKSRLLSDRFSAERPKGSFSTLEIQRTEQGDSAMYLCASSLGPSGDNEQFFGPGTRLTVL.

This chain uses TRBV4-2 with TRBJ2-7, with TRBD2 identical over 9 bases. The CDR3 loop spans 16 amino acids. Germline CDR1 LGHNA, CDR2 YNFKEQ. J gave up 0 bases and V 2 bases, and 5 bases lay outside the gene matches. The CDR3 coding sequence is TGTGCCAGCAGCCAATCGGCTAGCGGGGCCTCCTACGAGCAGTACTTC. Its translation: CASSQSASGASYEQYF.

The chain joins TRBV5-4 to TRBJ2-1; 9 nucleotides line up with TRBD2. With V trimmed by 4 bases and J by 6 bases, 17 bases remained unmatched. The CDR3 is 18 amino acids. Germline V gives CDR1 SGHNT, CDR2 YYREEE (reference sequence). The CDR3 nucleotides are TGTGCCAGCAGCGGAGACTATAGCGGGAGCTTGAGTAGCAATGAGCAGTTCTTC. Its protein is CASSGDYSGSLSSNEQFF. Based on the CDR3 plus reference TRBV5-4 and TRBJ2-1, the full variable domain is ETGVTQSPTHLIKTRGQQVTLRCSSQSGHNTVSWYQQALGQGPQFIFQYYREEENGRGNFPPRFSGLQFPNYSSELNVNALELDDSALYLCASSGDYSGSLSSNEQFFGPGTRLTVL.

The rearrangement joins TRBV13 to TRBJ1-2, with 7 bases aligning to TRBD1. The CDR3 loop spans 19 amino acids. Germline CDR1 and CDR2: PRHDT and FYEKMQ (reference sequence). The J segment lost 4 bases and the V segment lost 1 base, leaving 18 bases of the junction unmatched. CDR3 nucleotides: TGTGCCAGCAGCTTAGCCCCTCCTCCAGACAGGGAGCAGGGCTATGGCTACACCTTC. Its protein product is CASSLAPPPDREQGYGYTF.

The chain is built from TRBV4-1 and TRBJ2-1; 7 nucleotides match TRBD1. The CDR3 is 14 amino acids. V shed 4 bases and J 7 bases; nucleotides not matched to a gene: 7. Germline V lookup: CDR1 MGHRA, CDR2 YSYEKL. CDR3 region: CASSRQGVVNEQFF. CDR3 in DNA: TGCGCCAGCAGCCGCCAGGGGGTAGTGAATGAGCAGTTCTTC.

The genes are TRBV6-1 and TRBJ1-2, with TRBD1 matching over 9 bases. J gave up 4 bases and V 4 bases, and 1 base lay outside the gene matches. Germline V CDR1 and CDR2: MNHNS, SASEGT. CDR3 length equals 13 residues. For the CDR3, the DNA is TGTGCCAGCAGTGGACAGGGGGGCTATGGCTACACCTTC. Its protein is CASSGQGGYGYTF.

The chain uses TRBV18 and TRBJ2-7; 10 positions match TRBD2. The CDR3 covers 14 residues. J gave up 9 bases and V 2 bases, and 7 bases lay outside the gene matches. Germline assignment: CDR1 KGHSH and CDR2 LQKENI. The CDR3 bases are TGTGCCAGCTCACCAGTAGCGGGAGGCCCCGGGCAGTACTTC. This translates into CASSPVAGGPGQYF.

The CDR3 DNA sequence: TGTGCCAGCAGCGCCGAGAGGGAGCTCAACGGGCTGTACGAGCAGTACTTC. It encodes CASSAERELNGLYEQYF. This sequence joins TRBV9 and TRBJ2-7; D is possibly TRBD2 (5 bases). Germline CDR1 is SGDLS and CDR2 is YYNGEE. V lost 3 bases and J lost 4, with 23 bases in between. The CDR3 sequence is 17 residues long.

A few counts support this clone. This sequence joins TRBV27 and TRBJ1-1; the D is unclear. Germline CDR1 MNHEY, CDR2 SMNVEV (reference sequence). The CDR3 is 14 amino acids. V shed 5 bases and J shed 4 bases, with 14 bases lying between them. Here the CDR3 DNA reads TGTGCCAGCAGTCCCAAACCCCGGGGCACTGAAGCTTTCTTT. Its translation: CASSPKPRGTEAFF.

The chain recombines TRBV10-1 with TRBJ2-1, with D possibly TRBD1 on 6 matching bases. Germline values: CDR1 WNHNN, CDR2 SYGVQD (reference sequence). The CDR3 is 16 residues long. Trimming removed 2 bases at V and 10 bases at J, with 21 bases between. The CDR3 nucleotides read TGCGCCAGCAGTGAGCCAGGGACCAGGGGTCCCCTAGAGCAGTTCTTC. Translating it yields CASSEPGTRGPLEQFF.

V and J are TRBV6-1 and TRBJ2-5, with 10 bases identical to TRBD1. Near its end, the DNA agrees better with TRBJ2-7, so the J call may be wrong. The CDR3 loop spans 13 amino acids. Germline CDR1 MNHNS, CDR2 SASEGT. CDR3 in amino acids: CASREDRGDEQYF. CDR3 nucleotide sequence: TGTGCCAGCAGAGAGGACAGGGGGGACGAGCAGTACTTC.

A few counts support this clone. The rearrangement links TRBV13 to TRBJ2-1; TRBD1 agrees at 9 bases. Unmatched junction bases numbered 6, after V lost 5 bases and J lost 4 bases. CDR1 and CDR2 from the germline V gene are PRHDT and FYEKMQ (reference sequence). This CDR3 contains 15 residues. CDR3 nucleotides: TGTGCCAGCAGCCCCGGGACAGGGAAGTACAATGAGCAGTTCTTC. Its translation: CASSPGTGKYNEQFF. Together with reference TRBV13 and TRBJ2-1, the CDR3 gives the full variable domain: AAGVIQSPRHLIKEKRETATLKCYPIPRHDTVYWYQQGPGQDPQFLISFYEKMQSDKGSIPDRFSAQQFSDYHSELNMSSLELGDSALYFCASSPGTGKYNEQFFGPGTRLTVL.

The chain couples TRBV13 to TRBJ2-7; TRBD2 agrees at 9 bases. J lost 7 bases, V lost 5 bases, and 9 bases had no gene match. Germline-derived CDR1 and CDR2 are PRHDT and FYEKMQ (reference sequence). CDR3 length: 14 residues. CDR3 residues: CASSGPGLAREQYF. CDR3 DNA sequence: TGTGCCAGCAGCGGACCGGGACTAGCCAGAGAGCAGTACTTC.

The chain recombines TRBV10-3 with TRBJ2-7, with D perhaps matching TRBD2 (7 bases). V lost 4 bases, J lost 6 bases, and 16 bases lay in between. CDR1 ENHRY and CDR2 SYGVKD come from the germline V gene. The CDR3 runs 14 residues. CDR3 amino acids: CAISGLAQGGEQYF. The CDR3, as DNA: TGTGCCATCAGTGGACTAGCTCAAGGGGGCGAGCAGTACTTC.

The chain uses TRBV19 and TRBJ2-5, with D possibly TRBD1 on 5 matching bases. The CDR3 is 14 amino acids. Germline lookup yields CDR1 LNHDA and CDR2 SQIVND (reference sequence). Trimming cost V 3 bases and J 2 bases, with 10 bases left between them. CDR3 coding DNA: TGTGCCAGTAGTATGAAGGGGTTTCAAGAGACCCAGTACTTC. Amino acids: CASSMKGFQETQYF.

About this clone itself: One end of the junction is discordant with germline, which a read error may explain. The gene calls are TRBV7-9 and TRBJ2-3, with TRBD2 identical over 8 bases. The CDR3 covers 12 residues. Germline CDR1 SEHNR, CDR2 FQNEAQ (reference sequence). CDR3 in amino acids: CSSDGGADTQYF. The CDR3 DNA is TGTTCCAGCGACGGGGGGGCAGATACGCAGTATTTT.

In DNA form, the CDR3 reads TGTGCCAGCCGGAGGGGAGCACGAGCTCTAGCCAAAAACATTCAGTACTTC. Translating it yields CASRRGARALAKNIQYF. The chain recombines TRBV7-3 with TRBJ2-4; D possibly corresponds to TRBD2 (6 bases). Germline V gene data show CDR1 as SGHTA and CDR2 as FQGTGA. V was shortened by 8 bases and J by 0 bases, with 20 bases between the two germline ends. The CDR3 totals 17 residues.

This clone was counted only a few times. The CDR3: CASTLRDRGYEQYF. CDR3 DNA sequence: TGTGCCAGCACCCTCAGGGACAGGGGCTACGAGCAGTACTTC. The rearrangement links TRBV6-5 to TRBJ2-7; 10 bases are a match to TRBD1. The trim removed 7 bases at V and 3 bases at J, leaving 6 bases unmatched. Germline CDR1 is MNHEY and CDR2 is SVGAGI. The CDR3 contains 14 residues.

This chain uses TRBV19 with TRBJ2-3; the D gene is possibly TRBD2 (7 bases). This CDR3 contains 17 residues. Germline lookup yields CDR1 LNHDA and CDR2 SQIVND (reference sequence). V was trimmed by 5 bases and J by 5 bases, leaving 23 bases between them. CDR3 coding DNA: TGTGCCAGTAGTCCGGCTTGGGGGGGGGCGCGTGGAGATACGCAGTATTTT. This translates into CASSPAWGGARGDTQYF.

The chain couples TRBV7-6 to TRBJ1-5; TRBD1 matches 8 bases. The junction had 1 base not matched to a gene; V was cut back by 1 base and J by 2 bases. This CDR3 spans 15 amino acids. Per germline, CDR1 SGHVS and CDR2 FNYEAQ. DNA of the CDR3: TGTGCCAGCAGCTTAGGGGGACAGGGCAATCAGCCCCAGCATTTT. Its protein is CASSLGGQGNQPQHF.

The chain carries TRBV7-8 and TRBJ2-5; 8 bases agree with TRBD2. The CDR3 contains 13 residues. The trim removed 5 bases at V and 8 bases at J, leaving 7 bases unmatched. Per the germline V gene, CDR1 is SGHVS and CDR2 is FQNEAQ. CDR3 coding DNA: TGTGCCAGCAGCCCCGGGACTAGTAAAACCCAGTACTTC. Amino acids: CASSPGTSKTQYF.

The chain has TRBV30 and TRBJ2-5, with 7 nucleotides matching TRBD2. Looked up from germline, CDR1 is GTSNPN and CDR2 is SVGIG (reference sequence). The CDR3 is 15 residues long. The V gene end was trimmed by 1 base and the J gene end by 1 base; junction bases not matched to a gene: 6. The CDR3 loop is CAWSGGGRTQETQYF. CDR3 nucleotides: TGTGCCTGGAGTGGGGGGGGTAGAACCCAAGAGACCCAGTACTTC.

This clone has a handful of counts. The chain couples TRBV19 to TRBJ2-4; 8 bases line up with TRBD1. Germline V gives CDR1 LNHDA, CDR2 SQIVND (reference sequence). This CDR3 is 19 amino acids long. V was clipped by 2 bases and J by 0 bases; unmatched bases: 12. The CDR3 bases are TGTGCCAGTAGTATAAGGACAGGGAAGGTTGGATTAGCCAAAAACATTCAGTACTTC. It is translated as CASSIRTGKVGLAKNIQYF.

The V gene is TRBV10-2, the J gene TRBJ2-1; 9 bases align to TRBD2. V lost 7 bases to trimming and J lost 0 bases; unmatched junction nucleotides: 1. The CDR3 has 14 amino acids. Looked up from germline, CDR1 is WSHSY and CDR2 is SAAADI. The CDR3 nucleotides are TGCGCCAGCATTAGCGGGAGCTCCTACAATGAGCAGTTCTTC. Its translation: CASISGSSYNEQFF.

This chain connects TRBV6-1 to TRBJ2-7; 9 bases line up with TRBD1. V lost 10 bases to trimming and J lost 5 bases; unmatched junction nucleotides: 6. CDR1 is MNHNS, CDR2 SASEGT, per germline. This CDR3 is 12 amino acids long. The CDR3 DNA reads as TGTGCCACCAGGACAGGGGTCCACGAGCAGTACTTC. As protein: CATRTGVHEQYF.

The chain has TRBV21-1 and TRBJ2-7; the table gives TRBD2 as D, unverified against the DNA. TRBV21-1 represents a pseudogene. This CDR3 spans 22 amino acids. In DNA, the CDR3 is TGTGCCAGCAGCAAATCTTCAGGTGGAGGGATGAAAAAGGAAGGGCTCCCCTACGAGCAGTACTTC. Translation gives CASSKSSGGGMKKEGLPYEQYF.

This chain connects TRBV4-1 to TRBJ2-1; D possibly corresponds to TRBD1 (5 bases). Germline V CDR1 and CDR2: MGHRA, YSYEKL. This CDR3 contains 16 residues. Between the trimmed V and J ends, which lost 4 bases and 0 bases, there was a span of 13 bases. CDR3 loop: CASSPEDMSSYNEQFF. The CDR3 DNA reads TGCGCCAGCAGCCCAGAGGACATGAGCTCCTACAATGAGCAGTTCTTC.